Below, 5 T cell receptor beta chains from the same sample are listed, as sequenced in a study of blood T cell repertoires in COVID-19. The data were produced by immunoSEQ multiplex PCR, yet TCRdb's version contains in-frame clones alone and is incomplete. Here the sample spans 30,000 or so clones, around 87% being singletons. The sequenced sample consisted of peripheral blood. The receptors come from a man between 60 and 70 years old with active COVID-19.

This clone was seen once. The CDR3: CASSKATSGPHRRANTQYF. CDR3 coding DNA: TGTGCCAGCAGCAAAGCTACTAGCGGGCCCCACAGACGGGCGAATACGCAGTATTTT. This chain joins TRBV21-1 and TRBJ2-3; TRBD2 reflects the table's D call only, with no check against the DNA. TRBV21-1 is a pseudogene locus. CDR3 length: 19 residues.

V gene TRBV27 combines with J gene TRBJ1-2, with TRBD1 identical over 7 bases. This CDR3 has 15 amino acids. With V trimmed by 6 bases and J by 8 bases, 15 bases remained unmatched. CDR1 and CDR2 (germline): MNHEY, SMNVEV (reference sequence). The CDR3 DNA follows: TGTGCCAGCAGGGGGACAGTCAACGCACGAGGGGGCTACACCTTC. Translation: CASRGTVNARGGYTF.

In nucleotides, the CDR3 is TGTGCCAGCAGCGTAGCGGGGGGGGACACTGAAGCTTTCTTT. This sequence encodes CASSVAGGDTEAFF. The chain links TRBV9 to TRBJ1-1; D perhaps matches TRBD1 (5 bases). Deletions cut 0 bases from V and 3 bases from J, with 9 bases between. CDR3 length: 14 residues. Germline V gene lookup returns CDR1 SGDLS and CDR2 YYNGEE. The variable domain in full, with the rest retrieved from reference TRBV9 and TRBJ1-1, is DSGVTQTPKHLITATGQRVTLRCSPRSGDLSVYWYQQSLDQGLQFLIQYYNGEERAKGNILERFSAQQFPDLHSELNLSSLELGDSALYFCASSVAGGDTEAFFGQGTRLTVV.

The chain's CDR3 is CASSQDRGGGADTQYF. The CDR3 nucleotides are TGTGCCAGCAGCCAAGATCGCGGCGGGGGGGCAGATACGCAGTATTTT. The chain uses TRBV4-2 and TRBJ2-3; 9 positions match TRBD2. V dropped 0 bases and J dropped 4; count of bases not matched to a gene: 5. This CDR3 spans 16 amino acids. Germline V gene sequence: CDR1 LGHNA, CDR2 YNFKEQ.

This chain connects TRBV28 to TRBJ1-5; 9 nucleotides line up with TRBD1. The germline CDR1 and CDR2 sequences are MDHEN and SYDVKM. The CDR3 is 15 amino acids. The V and J ends lost 6 bases and 2 bases, in that order; junction bases with no gene match: 5. CDR3 sequence: CASSLRQGGNQPQHF. The CDR3 DNA reads as TGTGCCAGCAGCCTAAGACAGGGGGGCAATCAGCCCCAGCATTTT.